The 28 T cell receptor beta chains below come from one sample, sequenced in a study of PD-L1 blockade in urothelial cancer. Time point defined: peripheral blood 6 weeks after treatment start. Sequencing was performed with immunoSEQ multiplex PCR; in TCRdb, only in-frame clones are kept and a portion is missing. Of around 110,000 clones in the sample, 75% to 90% were seen once. The specimen comprised PBMCs, sampled around atezolizumab (anti-PD-L1) treatment. Source of these receptors: a man in his sixties with urothelial cancer.

The chain recombines TRBV7-9 with TRBJ1-6; unclear D gene. The germline gives CDR1 SEHNR, CDR2 FQNEAQ (reference sequence). The V end was cut by 3 bases, the J end by 8 bases, with 11 bases between. This CDR3 region has 14 residues. The CDR3 coding sequence is TGTGCCAGCAGCTTCATCTCACTTGATTCACCCCTCCACTTT. Its protein is CASSFISLDSPLHF.

This chain joins TRBV19 and TRBJ1-1, with 7 bases matching TRBD1. Per germline, CDR1 LNHDA and CDR2 SQIVND (reference sequence). This CDR3 region has 13 residues. V lost 5 bases and J lost 8; bases outside the gene matches: 8. CDR3 sequence (DNA): TGTGCCAGTAGTCCTGGAGTGGGACAGGAAGCTTTCTTT. Protein: CASSPGVGQEAFF.

This clone was found once. The DNA of the CDR3 is TGTGCCAGTAAACGTCGACTAGCGGGGGGCTGGTACCAAGAGACCCAGTACTTC. It yields the protein CASKRRLAGGWYQETQYF. J is TRBJ2-5 and V is TRBV27; TRBD2 agrees at 13 bases. Germline loops: CDR1 MNHEY, CDR2 SMNVEV (reference sequence). Unmatched junction bases numbered 13, after V lost 9 bases and J lost 0 bases. This CDR3 is built from 18 residues.

The chain combines TRBV5-1 with TRBJ2-2; 10 bases agree with TRBD1. CDR1 and CDR2 from the germline V gene are SGHRS and YFSETQ. The J segment lost 2 bases and the V segment lost 3 bases, leaving 4 bases of the junction unmatched. This CDR3 has 16 amino acids. CDR3 sequence reads: CASSSRTGGNTGELFF. CDR3 coding DNA: TGCGCCAGCAGCTCACGGACAGGGGGTAACACCGGGGAGCTGTTTTTT.

This sequence joins TRBV7-2 and TRBJ2-1; D ambiguous. Trimming shortened V by 6 bases and J by 12 bases, and 9 bases separated the two germline ends. The CDR3 sequence is 10 residues long. The germline V gene encodes CDR1 SGHTA and CDR2 FQGNSA. CDR3 protein: CASSTHGQFF. The CDR3 DNA reads as TGTGCCAGCAGTACCCACGGGCAGTTCTTC.

The J gene is TRBJ1-1, the V gene TRBV10-2; 9 nucleotides align to TRBD1. The germline gives CDR1 WSHSY, CDR2 SAAADI. This CDR3 comprises 13 residues. V dropped 10 bases and J dropped 4; count of bases not matched to a gene: 7. Here the CDR3 reads CATRDRVITEAFF. CDR3 bases: TGCGCCACAAGGGACAGGGTAATCACTGAAGCTTTCTTT.

The V call is TRBV7-9, the J call TRBJ2-1; TRBD2 might be the D (5 bases). The CDR3 extends over 14 amino acids. In germline, CDR1 is SEHNR, CDR2 FQNEAQ (reference sequence). The ends were cut back, 5 bases at V and 6 bases at J, with 14 bases in the middle. Here the CDR3 DNA reads TGTGCCAGCAGCCGACGACCGGGGAGCAATGAGCAGTTCTTC. This codes for CASSRRPGSNEQFF. The full variable domain, rest sourced from reference TRBV7-9 and TRBJ2-1, is DTGVSQNPRHKITKRGQNVTFRCDPISEHNRLYWYRQTLGQGPEFLTYFQNEAQLEKSRLLSDRFSAERPKGSFSTLEIQRTEQGDSAMYLCASSRRPGSNEQFFGPGTRLTVL.

The chain carries TRBV7-9 and TRBJ1-2; unclear D gene. V dropped 5 bases and J dropped 7 bases, with 17 bases sitting between them. This CDR3 has 14 residues. Germline-derived CDR1 and CDR2 are SEHNR and FQNEAQ (reference sequence). CDR3 DNA: TGTGCCAGCAGCCCCCCTAATGAGGGTCTTGGCTACACCTTC. It translates to CASSPPNEGLGYTF.

The V and J genes are TRBV6-5 and TRBJ2-5, with 7 bases aligning to TRBD1. J lost 4 bases, V lost 2 bases, and 1 base had no gene match. The CDR3 length is 13 residues. CDR1 is MNHEY and CDR2 is SVGAGI in the germline V gene. The CDR3 loop is CASSYPGGETQYF. The CDR3 DNA reads as TGTGCCAGCAGTTACCCAGGGGGAGAGACCCAGTACTTC.

V is TRBV2 and J is TRBJ1-1; no clear D. Looked up from germline, CDR1 is SNHLY and CDR2 is FYNNEI. The CDR3 contains 12 residues. The germline V and J ends were trimmed by 6 bases and 1 base, with 6 bases remaining between them. CDR3 sequence: CASSPRNTEAFF. As DNA, the CDR3 is TGTGCCAGCAGCCCCCGGAACACTGAAGCTTTCTTT.

The V gene is TRBV12-2, the J gene TRBJ1-5; the table calls TRBD1, which could not be checked here. TRBV12-2 is a recognized pseudogene. The CDR3 loop spans 17 amino acids. CDR3 amino acids: CASRSGNMGYGNQPQHF. CDR3 nucleotide sequence: TGTGCAAGTCGCTCAGGGAATATGGGATATGGCAATCAGCCCCAGCATTTT.

The chain carries TRBV5-6 and TRBJ2-7, with 7 bases fitting TRBD2. The J segment lost 2 bases and the V segment lost 4 bases, leaving 3 bases of the junction unmatched. Germline values: CDR1 SGHDT, CDR2 YYEEEE. The CDR3 extends over 13 amino acids. CDR3 sequence reads: CASSRDYTYEQYF. The CDR3 DNA reads TGTGCCAGCAGCCGGGACTATACCTACGAGCAGTACTTC.

This clone was counted only a few times. The V call is TRBV2, the J call TRBJ1-6; the D gene is possibly TRBD1 (6 bases). V was clipped by 10 bases and J by 8 bases, with 15 bases between them. From germline, CDR1 is SNHLY and CDR2 FYNNEI. This CDR3 has 13 amino acids. The CDR3: CAIPGALDSPLHF. In nucleotides, the CDR3 is TGTGCCATCCCAGGGGCGTTGGATTCACCCCTCCACTTT.

V and J are TRBV5-1 and TRBJ2-1, with 9 bases matching TRBD2. The CDR3 runs 15 residues. J was trimmed by 5 bases and V by 2 bases; bases with no gene match: 5. The germline V gene encodes CDR1 SGHRS and CDR2 YFSETQ. CDR3 region: CASSLTGTSNNEQFF. The CDR3 DNA reads TGCGCCAGCAGCTTAACCGGGACTAGCAACAATGAGCAGTTCTTC.

This chain connects TRBV6-5 to TRBJ2-7; the D gene is possibly TRBD1 (6 bases). Germline CDR1 MNHEY, CDR2 SVGAGI. V lost 8 bases, J lost 3 bases, and 14 bases lay in between. CDR3 length: 13 amino acids. The CDR3 coding sequence is TGTGCCAGCCGGATTGGGACAAACTACGAGCAGTACTTC. It translates to CASRIGTNYEQYF.

The genes are TRBV4-1 and TRBJ2-5; 7 positions agree with TRBD1. The CDR3 spans 14 residues. J gave up 4 bases and V 4 bases, and 6 bases lay outside the gene matches. Germline-derived CDR1 and CDR2 are MGHRA and YSYEKL. CDR3 amino acids: CASSLDRAAETQYF. CDR3 coding DNA: TGCGCCAGCAGCCTCGACAGGGCGGCAGAGACCCAGTACTTC.

The rearrangement uses TRBV27 and TRBJ2-7; weak D call: TRBD1 (5 bases). Trimming stripped 2 bases from V and 0 bases from J, with 5 bases between. Germline CDR1 and CDR2: MNHEY and SMNVEV (reference sequence). The CDR3 sequence is 13 residues long. This chain's CDR3 is CASSLGHSYEQYF. Written as DNA, the CDR3 is TGTGCCAGCAGTTTAGGACACTCCTACGAGCAGTACTTC.

The chain employs TRBV7-2 and TRBJ1-1; D gene ambiguous. Germline V gene lookup returns CDR1 SGHTA and CDR2 FQGNSA. The ends were cut back, 4 bases at V and 0 bases at J, with 9 bases in the middle. This CDR3 contains 14 residues. CDR3 protein: CASSWGGLNTEAFF. CDR3 coding DNA: TGTGCCAGCAGCTGGGGAGGCCTGAACACTGAAGCTTTCTTT. The full variable domain, completed using reference TRBV7-2 and TRBJ1-1, is GAGVSQSPSNKVTEKGKDVELRCDPISGHTALYWYRQSLGQGLEFLIYFQGNSAPDKSGLPSDRFSAERTGGSVSTLTIQRTQQEDSAVYLCASSWGGLNTEAFFGQGTRLTVV.

The chain links TRBV28 to TRBJ2-2; no definite D call. Per germline, CDR1 MDHEN and CDR2 SYDVKM. Between the trimmed V and J ends, which lost 2 bases and 5 bases, there was a span of 3 bases. There are 12 residues in the CDR3. The CDR3 region has the DNA TGTGCCAGCAGTTTAACAACCGGGGAGCTGTTTTTT. It is translated as CASSLTTGELFF.

The chain employs TRBV18 and TRBJ2-1; a weak D match, TRBD2 (6 bases). The germline V gene encodes CDR1 KGHSH and CDR2 LQKENI. CDR3 length: 14 residues. V lost 5 bases to trimming and J lost 1 base, with 9 bases between them. The CDR3 coding sequence is TGTGCCAGCTCATCCGGGGGTTCCTACAATGAGCAGTTCTTC. This encodes CASSSGGSYNEQFF.

The gene calls are TRBV29-1 and TRBJ2-7; D is possibly TRBD1 (6 bases). This CDR3 comprises 13 residues. The V gene's germline CDR1 is SQVTM and CDR2 ANQGSEA. With 5 bases removed from V and 2 bases from J, the gap between germline ends came to 13 bases. Here the CDR3 reads CSVRAGVTYEQYF. The DNA of the CDR3 is TGCAGCGTTAGGGCAGGGGTAACCTACGAGCAGTACTTC.

The chain has TRBV30 and TRBJ1-5, with D maybe TRBD1 (6 bases). Germline V gene lookup returns CDR1 GTSNPN and CDR2 SVGIG (reference sequence). The CDR3 is 13 residues long. V dropped 2 bases and J dropped 7 bases, with 12 bases sitting between them. Here the CDR3 reads CAWSRQERQPQHF. The CDR3 DNA sequence: TGTGCCTGGAGTAGACAGGAACGACAGCCCCAGCATTTT.

This clone came up once. The V and J genes are TRBV19 and TRBJ2-1, with 10 bases aligning to TRBD1. CDR1 is LNHDA, CDR2 SQIVND, per germline (reference sequence). V lost 9 bases and J lost 6; bases outside the gene matches: 8. CDR3 length equals 14 residues. The CDR3 here is CASSGQGFSNEQFF. CDR3 in DNA: TGTGCCAGCTCGGGACAGGGGTTTAGCAATGAGCAGTTCTTC. Supplemented by reference TRBV19 and TRBJ2-1, the full variable domain reads DGGITQSPKYLFRKEGQNVTLSCEQNLNHDAMYWYRQDPGQGLRLIYYSQIVNDFQKGDIAEGYSVSREKKESFPLTVTSAQKNPTAFYLCASSGQGFSNEQFFGPGTRLTVL.

The chain joins TRBV5-4 to TRBJ1-2; perhaps TRBD1 as D (5 bases). The V gene lost 3 bases and the J gene lost 6 bases, with 18 bases spanning the gap. CDR1 and CDR2 from the germline V gene are SGHNT and YYREEE (reference sequence). This CDR3 is 15 amino acids long. DNA for the CDR3: TGTGCCAGCAGCTCGATGACAGTACCGGGCGATGGCTACACCTTC. Amino acid sequence: CASSSMTVPGDGYTF.

The V and J genes are TRBV21-1 and TRBJ2-7; no check of the table's D call, TRBD1, against the DNA was made. TRBV21-1 is a listed pseudogene. The CDR3 loop spans 14 amino acids. The CDR3 DNA is TGTGCCAGCAGCGCGCCGGACAGAAGCTACGAGCAGTACTTC. Translating it yields CASSAPDRSYEQYF.

CDR3 DNA sequence: TGTGCCAGCAGCGTAGGTGCAGGGAAGATGAACACTGAAGCTTTCTTT. Translation gives CASSVGAGKMNTEAFF. The genes are TRBV9 and TRBJ1-1, with D maybe TRBD1 (5 bases). The CDR3 is 16 amino acids. The ends were cut back, 0 bases at V and 0 bases at J, with 12 bases in the middle. Per the germline V gene, CDR1 is SGDLS and CDR2 is YYNGEE.

V and J are TRBV2 and TRBJ2-1, with D maybe TRBD2 (5 bases). The CDR3 loop spans 14 amino acids. The germline V gene encodes CDR1 SNHLY and CDR2 FYNNEI. The V gene lost 2 bases and the J gene lost 8 bases, with 13 bases spanning the gap. The CDR3 nucleotides are TGTGCCAGCAGTGAACTAGCAAGTGTCGATGAGCAGTTCTTC. Its protein is CASSELASVDEQFF.

V and J are TRBV28 and TRBJ1-2, with a possible D match to TRBD1 (5 bases). The germline gives CDR1 MDHEN, CDR2 SYDVKM. This CDR3 has 18 residues. Deletions cut 3 bases from V and 4 bases from J, with 24 bases between. This chain's CDR3 is CASSFEDTPRSLGYGYTF. In DNA, the CDR3 is TGTGCCAGCAGTTTTGAGGACACCCCTAGGAGCCTCGGCTATGGCTACACCTTC.